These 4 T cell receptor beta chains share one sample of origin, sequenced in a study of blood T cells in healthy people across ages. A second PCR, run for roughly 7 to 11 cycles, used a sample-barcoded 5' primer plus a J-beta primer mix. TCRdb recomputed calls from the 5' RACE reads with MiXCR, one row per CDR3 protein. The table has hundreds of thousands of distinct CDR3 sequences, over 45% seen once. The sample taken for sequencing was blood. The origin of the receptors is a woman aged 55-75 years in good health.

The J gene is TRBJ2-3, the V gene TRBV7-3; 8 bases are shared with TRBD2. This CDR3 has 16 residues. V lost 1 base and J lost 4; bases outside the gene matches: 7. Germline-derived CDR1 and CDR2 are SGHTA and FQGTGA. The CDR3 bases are TGTGCCAGCAGCTTAAACAGCGGGAGTGGCGCAGATACGCAGTATTTT. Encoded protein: CASSLNSGSGADTQYF.

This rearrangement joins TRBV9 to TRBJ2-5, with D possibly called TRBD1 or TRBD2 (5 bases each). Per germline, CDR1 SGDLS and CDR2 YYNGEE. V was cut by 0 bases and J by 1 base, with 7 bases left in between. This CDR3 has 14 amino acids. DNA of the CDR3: TGTGCCAGCAGCGTAGCCGGGACCCAAGAGACCCAGTACTTC. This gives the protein CASSVAGTQETQYF.

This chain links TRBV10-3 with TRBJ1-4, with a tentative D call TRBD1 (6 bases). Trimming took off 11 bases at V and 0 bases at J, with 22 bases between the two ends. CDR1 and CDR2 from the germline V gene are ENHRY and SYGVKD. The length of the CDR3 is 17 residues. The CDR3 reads CASSDLARTATNEKLFF. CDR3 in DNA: TGTGCCTCCTCGGACCTGGCGAGGACAGCAACTAATGAAAAACTGTTTTTT.

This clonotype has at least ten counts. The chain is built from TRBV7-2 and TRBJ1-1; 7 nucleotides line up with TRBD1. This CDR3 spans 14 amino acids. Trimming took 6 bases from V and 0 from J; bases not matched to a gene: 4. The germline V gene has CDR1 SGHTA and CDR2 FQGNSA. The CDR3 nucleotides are TGTGCCAGCAGTTTGACAGGGATGAACACTGAAGCTTTCTTT. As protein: CASSLTGMNTEAFF.